Listed below are T cell receptor beta chains from one sample, sequenced in a study of a mutant IDH1 vaccine in newly diagnosed glioma. These TCRs are of unknown antigen specificity. The data were produced by immunoSEQ multiplex PCR, yet TCRdb's version contains in-frame clones alone and is incomplete. The sample yields about 56,000 clones, approximately 87% seen once. Source: PBMCs, taken from a glioma patient whose treatment included an IDH1 peptide vaccine. These receptor sequences come from a middle-aged man with glioma. Both conserved end residues are part of each CDR3. A D gene is named only where the DNA matches it firmly.

CDR3	DNA	D	V	J
CASSEDYSYNEQFF	TGTGCCAGCAGCGAGGACTATTCCTACAATGAGCAGTTCTTC	NA	TRBV7-2	TRBJ2-1
CASSIVSRSNYGYTF	TGTGCCAGTAGTATAGTTAGCCGGTCTAACTATGGCTACACCTTC	NA	TRBV19	TRBJ1-2
CASSSPRTGNEQFF	TGTGCCAGCAGCTCCCCCCGCACCGGTAATGAGCAGTTCTTC	NA	TRBV5-4	TRBJ2-1
CASLKGLAATVQETQYF	TGCGCCAGTCTCAAAGGCCTAGCGGCGACGGTGCAAGAGACCCAGTACTTC	TRBD2	TRBV23-1	TRBJ2-5
CASSFWGEGLKNIQYF	TGTGCCAGCAGCTTTTGGGGAGAAGGTCTCAAAAACATTCAGTACTTC	NA	TRBV5-6	TRBJ2-4
CASSFRDFPYEQYF	TGTGCCAGCAGCTTCCGGGACTTTCCTTACGAGCAGTACTTC	NA	TRBV7-2	TRBJ2-7
CASSTGTGGETQYF	TGTGCTAGCAGCACTGGGACAGGGGGCGAGACCCAGTACTTC	TRBD1	TRBV7-7	TRBJ2-5
CASRLQQGIDTQYF	TGTGCCAGCAGGCTACAGCAGGGGATAGATACGCAGTATTTT	NA	TRBV6-6	TRBJ2-3
CATSRADRGGEKLFF	TGTGCCACCAGCAGAGCAGACAGGGGCGGAGAAAAACTGTTTTTT	TRBD1	TRBV15	TRBJ1-4
CATSNLGRATDTQYF	TGTGCCACCAGTAACCTCGGGAGGGCCACAGATACGCAGTATTTT	TRBD2	TRBV15	TRBJ2-3